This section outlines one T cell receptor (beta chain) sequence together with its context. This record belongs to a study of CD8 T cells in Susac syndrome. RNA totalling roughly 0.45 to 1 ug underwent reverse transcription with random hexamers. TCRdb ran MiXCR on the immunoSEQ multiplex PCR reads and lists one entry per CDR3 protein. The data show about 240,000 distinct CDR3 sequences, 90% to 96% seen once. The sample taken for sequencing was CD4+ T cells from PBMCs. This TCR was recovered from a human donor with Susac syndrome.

The CDR3 DNA reads as TGTGCCAGCAGCGTAGGACTAGCGGGAGCGTCCTCTTACGAGCAGTACTTC. This sequence encodes CASSVGLAGASSYEQYF. The V and J genes are TRBV9 and TRBJ2-7; TRBD2 matches at 12 bases. Trimming took 0 bases from V and 4 from J; bases not matched to a gene: 8. This CDR3 contains 17 residues. CDR1 and CDR2 from the germline V gene are SGDLS and YYNGEE. Full variable domain (remainder filled in from reference TRBV9 and TRBJ2-7): DSGVTQTPKHLITATGQRVTLRCSPRSGDLSVYWYQQSLDQGLQFLIQYYNGEERAKGNILERFSAQQFPDLHSELNLSSLELGDSALYFCASSVGLAGASSYEQYFGPGTRLTVT.